A selection of T cell receptor beta chains follows, all from one sample in a study of post-analysis software for immune sequencing data. MiXCR, applied by TCRdb to the PCR reads, yields one record per CDR3 protein. The sample has about 770,000 distinct CDR3 sequences; 35% to 55% are singletons. Sequenced material: blood. These TCRs come from a girl aged 5-17 years with multiple sclerosis. The CDR3 runs from the conserved cysteine through the conserved F or W. Each record gives: D gene, clone size, V gene, CDR3 length, J gene, CDR3 DNA, CDR3 protein. D genes are given only for firm matches. Clone size, where shown, is once, few, many, or a class for clones that have expanded.

>-|-|TRBV7-3|15|TRBJ2-3
TGTGCCAGCGCTATTACAGGGTCGCGGGCAGATACGCAGTATTTT
CASAITGSRADTQYF
>-|-|TRBV10-3|13|TRBJ2-3
TGTGCCATCAGCGAACCTCCGCCAGGTACGCAGTATTTT
CAISEPPPGTQYF
>-|-|TRBV20-1|15|TRBJ2-5
TGCAGTGCTCAGTTTCTTCGGGAGCTCATTGAGACCCAGTACTTC
CSAQFLRELIETQYF
>-|-|TRBV9|11|TRBJ1-2
TGTGCCAGCCACCGGGGTGATGGCTACACCTTC
CASHRGDGYTF
>TRBD1|-|TRBV6-2/TRBV6-3|14|TRBJ1-5
TGTGCCAGCAGTTACGGACAGGAATATCAGCCCCAGCATTTT
CASSYGQEYQPQHF
>TRBD1|-|TRBV7-6|17|TRBJ1-5
TGTGCCAGCAGTGCCGGGACAGGGGGCGTGGGGAATCAGCCCCAGCATTTT
CASSAGTGGVGNQPQHF
>-|-|TRBV20-1|12|TRBJ2-5
TGCAGTGCTACTCTAGGGGGGGAGACCCAGTACTTC
CSATLGGETQYF
>-|-|TRBV12-3/TRBV12-4|15|TRBJ1-1
TGTGCCAGCAGTTTAGTGGGGTGGGGGAACACTGAAGCTTTCTTT
CASSLVGWGNTEAFF
>-|once|TRBV10-3|14|TRBJ2-7
TGTGCCATCAGTGAGACAAGCAGAACCTACGAGCAGTACTTC
CAISETSRTYEQYF
>TRBD1|-|TRBV11-2|17|TRBJ2-1
TGTGCCAGCAGCTCCGGGACAGGGGGCCCATCCTACGATGAGCAGTTCTTT
CASSSGTGGPSYDEQFF
>-|-|TRBV4-3|13|TRBJ2-5
TGCGCCAGCAGCCAAAATGCGGAAGAGACCCAGTACTTC
CASSQNAEETQYF
>-|-|TRBV6-2/TRBV6-3|15|TRBJ1-1
TGTGCCAGCAGTCTCCACGGGGGAATGAACACTGAAGCTTTCTTT
CASSLHGGMNTEAFF
>TRBD1|few|TRBV27|16|TRBJ2-3
TGTGCCAGCAGAGGGGAGAGTTCAGGGGGCATAGATACGCAGTATTTT
CASRGESSGGIDTQYF
>TRBD1|-|TRBV5-6|15|TRBJ1-6
TGTGCCAGCAGCTTAGGGACAGGGGCGGCATCACCCCTCCACTTT
CASSLGTGAASPLHF
>-|many|TRBV6-6|11|TRBJ2-5
TGCGCCAGCAGCTCCGGGGGGACCCAGTACTTC
CASSSGGTQYF
>-|-|TRBV6-5|13|TRBJ1-5
TGTGCCAGCCGGGGCAGGAGAAATCAGCCCCAGCATTTT
CASRGRRNQPQHF
>-|-|TRBV7-2|14|TRBJ2-7
TGTGCCAGCAGACCTCAGACCGGAGCCTACGAGCAGTACTTC
CASRPQTGAYEQYF
>-|-|TRBV13|15|TRBJ2-7
TGTGCCAGCAGCCTAAACAAGGGGAGTCCCTACGAGCAGTACTTC
CASSLNKGSPYEQYF
>-|-|TRBV5-6|14|TRBJ1-2
TGTGCCAGCAGCTTGATACAAACCCCGTATGGCTACACCTTC
CASSLIQTPYGYTF
>-|-|TRBV20-1|13|TRBJ2-1
TGCAGTGCCCAGACCCCCCCGGCGAATGAGCAGTTCTTC
CSAQTPPANEQFF
>TRBD2|-|TRBV7-2|15|TRBJ2-5
TGTGCCAGCAGCTTAGGGGGTAGCGGGGGGGAGACCCAGTACTTC
CASSLGGSGGETQYF
>-|few|TRBV12-3/TRBV12-4|13|TRBJ1-2
TGTGCCAGCAGTCCCCGGGAGAGCTATGGCTACACCTTC
CASSPRESYGYTF
>-|-|TRBV5-1|14|TRBJ1-4
TGCGCCAGCAGCGCGGAGGGGCCTGGAGAAAAACTGTTTTTT
CASSAEGPGEKLFF